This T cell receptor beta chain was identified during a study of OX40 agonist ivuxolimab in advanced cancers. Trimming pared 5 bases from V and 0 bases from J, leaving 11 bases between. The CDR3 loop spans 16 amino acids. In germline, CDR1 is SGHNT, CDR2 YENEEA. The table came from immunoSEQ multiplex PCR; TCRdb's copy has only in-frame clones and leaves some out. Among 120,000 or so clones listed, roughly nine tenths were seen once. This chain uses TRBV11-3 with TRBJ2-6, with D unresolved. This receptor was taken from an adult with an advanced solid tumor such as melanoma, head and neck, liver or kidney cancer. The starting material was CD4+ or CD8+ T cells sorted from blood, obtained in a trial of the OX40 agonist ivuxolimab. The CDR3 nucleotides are TGTGCCAGCAGCCTGACAAGCCACTCTGGGGCCAACGTCCTGACTTTC. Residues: CASSLTSHSGANVLTF.